This T cell receptor beta chain was sequenced during a study of spatial heterogeneity in lung cancer. Study-level results: It was found that expanded intratumoral alpha and beta TCR counts tracked tumor mutation counts.

This clonotype appeared a few times. The antigen is undetermined. Every TCR cDNA molecule carried a tag that served as a unique molecular identifier. MiXCR, applied by TCRdb to the 5' RACE reads, yields one record per CDR3 protein. Here the sample spans 15,000 to 20,000 distinct CDR3 sequences, over 7% being singletons. Germline V lookup: CDR1 MNHNS, CDR2 SASEGT. The CDR3 loop spans 14 amino acids. The V and J ends lost 1 base and 5 bases respectively, with 12 bases between them. The time point: sample taken at primary tumor resection. The donors, 70 or so patients with untreated early-stage non-small cell lung cancer, provided the samples. Tumor, nontumor lung or frozen PBMC supplied whole RNA, sequenced without sorting.

Material: lung tumor tissue, obtained at surgery. This TCR was sampled from a female donor with early-stage non-small cell lung cancer. The chain carries TRBV6-1 and TRBJ2-7; D possibly corresponds to TRBD2 (5 bases). The CDR3 nucleotides read TGTGCCAGCAGTGAAGAGGGTTTCGGGAACGAGCAGTACTTC. Protein product: CASSEEGFGNEQYF.